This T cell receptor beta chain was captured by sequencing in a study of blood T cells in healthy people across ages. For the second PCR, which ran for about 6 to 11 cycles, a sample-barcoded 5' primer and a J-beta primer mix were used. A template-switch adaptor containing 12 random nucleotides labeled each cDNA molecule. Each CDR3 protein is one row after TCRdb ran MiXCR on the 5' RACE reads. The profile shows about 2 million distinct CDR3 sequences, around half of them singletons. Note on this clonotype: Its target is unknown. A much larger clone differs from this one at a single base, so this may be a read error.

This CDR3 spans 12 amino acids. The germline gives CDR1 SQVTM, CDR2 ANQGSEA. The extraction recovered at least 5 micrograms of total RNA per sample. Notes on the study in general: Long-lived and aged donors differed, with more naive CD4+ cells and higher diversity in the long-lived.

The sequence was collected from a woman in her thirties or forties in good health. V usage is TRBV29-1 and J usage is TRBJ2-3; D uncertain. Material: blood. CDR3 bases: TGCATCGTTGAACTGGCCCCTGATACGCAGTATTTT. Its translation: CIVELAPDTQYF.